The 30 T cell receptor beta chains below all came from one sample that was sequenced in a study of shared clonotypes between healthy human individuals. CD8 cells classed as naive were CD45RO-negative and positively selected for CCR7, excluding terminally differentiated effector memory CD45RA+ cells. Produced via immunoSEQ multiplex PCR; TCRdb's table is partial and in-frame only. The sample carries some 630,000 clones, approximately 96% recorded once. Source material: naive CD8+ T cells sorted from blood. The receptor set was obtained from a woman in her twenties or thirties in good health.

The J gene is TRBJ2-1, the V gene TRBV27; D might be TRBD2 (5 bases). CDR1 and CDR2 from the germline V gene are MNHEY and SMNVEV (reference sequence). CDR3 length: 14 amino acids. V was clipped by 6 bases and J by 4 bases, with 13 bases between them. This CDR3 reads CASRMDSTYNEQFF. CDR3 nucleotides: TGTGCCAGCAGGATGGACTCGACTTACAATGAGCAGTTCTTC.

The chain has TRBV15 and TRBJ2-1, with no clear D. V gave up 0 bases and J gave up 7 bases, with 13 bases separating them. Per germline, CDR1 LNHNV and CDR2 YYDKDF (reference sequence). The CDR3 runs to 15 residues. CDR3 nucleotide sequence: TGTGCCACCAGCAGAGATATATCGCCGATTAATGAGCAGTTCTTC. Protein: CATSRDISPINEQFF.

The chain uses TRBV11-2 and TRBJ2-7, with 10 bases identical to TRBD1. CDR3 size: 14 residues. Germline CDR1 reads SGHAT; CDR2 reads FQNNGV. Trimming took 6 bases from V and 5 from J; bases not matched to a gene: 7. Here the CDR3 DNA reads TGTGCCAGCAGGACAGGGGGCATCCTCCACGAGCAGTACTTC. It translates to CASRTGGILHEQYF.

This rearrangement joins TRBV21-1 to TRBJ1-1; TRBD1, the D gene given by the table, was not confirmed from the DNA. TRBV21-1 is recorded as a pseudogene. The CDR3 consists of 10 residues. CDR3 nucleotides: TGTGCCGGGCTTAACACTGAAGCTTTCTTT. This codes for CAGLNTEAFF.

This rearrangement joins TRBV11-2 to TRBJ2-4, with 7 bases aligning to TRBD2. J lost 8 bases, V lost 1 base, and 5 bases had no gene match. CDR3 size: 14 residues. Germline V gene lookup returns CDR1 SGHAT and CDR2 FQNNGV. CDR3 bases: TGTGCCAGCAGCTTAGGAAGCGGGAAATACATTCAGTACTTC. It yields the protein CASSLGSGKYIQYF.

This chain joins TRBV10-3 and TRBJ1-3, with D perhaps matching TRBD1 (6 bases). This CDR3 is built from 15 residues. The germline V and J ends were trimmed by 5 bases and 0 bases, with 11 bases remaining between them. Germline V lookup: CDR1 ENHRY, CDR2 SYGVKD. The CDR3 sequence: CAISQEGVSGNTIYF. Here the CDR3 DNA reads TGTGCCATCAGTCAGGAGGGGGTCTCTGGAAACACCATATATTTT.

The V gene is TRBV27, the J gene TRBJ1-1; 9 positions agree with TRBD1. The CDR3 covers 14 residues. In germline, CDR1 is MNHEY, CDR2 SMNVEV (reference sequence). Trimming took 5 bases from V and 6 from J; bases not matched to a gene: 7. For the CDR3, the DNA is TGTGCCAGCAGTGGGGGGACAGGGAGGTCTGAAGCTTTCTTT. Translation: CASSGGTGRSEAFF.

This clone was recorded once. The CDR3 nucleotides are TGTGCCAGCAGCTCCAGAGGGGGCTTGGATAATGAGCAGTTCTTC. Translating it yields CASSSRGGLDNEQFF. The V call is TRBV7-9, the J call TRBJ2-1, with 7 positions matching TRBD1. Germline values: CDR1 SEHNR, CDR2 FQNEAQ (reference sequence). This CDR3 has 15 amino acids. V lost 4 bases to trimming and J lost 7 bases; unmatched junction nucleotides: 10.

V and J are TRBV28 and TRBJ2-4; a possible D gene is TRBD2 (6 bases). The V gene lost 8 bases and the J gene lost 1 base, with 12 bases spanning the gap. Looked up from germline, CDR1 is MDHEN and CDR2 is SYDVKM. The CDR3 is made up of 14 amino acids. Here the CDR3 reads CASAGIGAKNIQYF. In DNA, the CDR3 is TGTGCCAGCGCGGGGATCGGGGCCAAAAACATTCAGTACTTC. Based on the CDR3 plus reference TRBV28 and TRBJ2-4, the full variable domain is DVKVTQSSRYLVKRTGEKVFLECVQDMDHENMFWYRQDPGLGLRLIYFSYDVKMKEKGDIPEGYSVSREKKERFSLILESASTNQTSMYLCASAGIGAKNIQYFGAGTRLSVL.

The chain employs TRBV4-2 and TRBJ1-4, with TRBD1 matching over 11 bases. In germline, CDR1 is LGHNA, CDR2 YNFKEQ. The CDR3 sequence is 15 residues long. Losses at the gene ends were 2 bases for V and 7 bases for J; bases not matched to a gene: 3. The CDR3 DNA follows: TGTGCCAGCAGCCAACCGGACAGGGGGCGTGAAAAACTGTTTTTT. Translating it yields CASSQPDRGREKLFF.

The chain employs TRBV27 and TRBJ2-1; D ambiguous. The germline V gene encodes CDR1 MNHEY and CDR2 SMNVEV (reference sequence). This CDR3 is 12 amino acids long. The germline V and J ends were trimmed by 2 bases and 9 bases, with 8 bases remaining between them. The CDR3 loop is CASSLIRSEQFF. Written as DNA, the CDR3 is TGTGCCAGCAGTTTAATTCGAAGTGAGCAGTTCTTC.

There are a few counts of this clone. For the CDR3, the DNA is TGTGCCAGCAGCTTAGCGGCGACTAGCGGAAGCTCCTACAATGAGCAGTTCTTC. Amino acids: CASSLAATSGSSYNEQFF. The chain recombines TRBV7-6 with TRBJ2-1; 9 bases align to TRBD2. In germline, CDR1 is SGHVS, CDR2 FNYEAQ. This CDR3 is 18 amino acids long. V lost 0 bases and J lost 0; bases outside the gene matches: 6.

The chain carries TRBV9 and TRBJ2-7, with D hard to call. V was shortened by 2 bases and J by 3 bases, with 12 bases between the two germline ends. Germline values: CDR1 SGDLS, CDR2 YYNGEE. This CDR3 is built from 14 residues. CDR3: CASSVMFEGYEQYF. CDR3 nucleotide sequence: TGTGCCAGCAGCGTTATGTTTGAAGGCTACGAGCAGTACTTC.

This clone was seen only once. CDR3 sequence: CASSEGWEYGYTF. The CDR3, as DNA: TGTGCCAGCAGTGAAGGGTGGGAGTATGGCTACACCTTC. The J gene is TRBJ1-2, the V gene TRBV6-1; D is uncertain. The germline V gene encodes CDR1 MNHNS and CDR2 SASEGT. V was cut by 1 base and J by 5 bases, with 8 bases left in between. This CDR3 is 13 amino acids long.

This chain connects TRBV13 to TRBJ2-3, with D perhaps matching TRBD2 (6 bases). Germline CDR1 and CDR2: PRHDT and FYEKMQ (reference sequence). The CDR3 runs to 17 residues. The germline V and J ends were trimmed by 0 bases and 0 bases, with 13 bases remaining between them. The CDR3, as DNA: TGTGCCAGCAGCTTAGGGGAAGCGGGCCTTAGCACAGATACGCAGTATTTT. It specifies CASSLGEAGLSTDTQYF.

The chain joins TRBV5-6 to TRBJ2-5; 10 bases align to TRBD2. This CDR3 spans 17 amino acids. The germline gives CDR1 SGHDT, CDR2 YYEEEE. Germline trimming cut 1 base from V and 2 bases from J; bases unmatched to any gene: 8. The CDR3 loop is CASSLSMTSGPQETQYF. The CDR3 DNA sequence: TGTGCCAGCAGCTTGTCTATGACTAGCGGGCCTCAAGAGACCCAGTACTTC.

V gene TRBV2 combines with J gene TRBJ1-4; possible D gene TRBD1, 5 bases. The length of the CDR3 is 15 residues. Germline assignment: CDR1 SNHLY and CDR2 FYNNEI. V dropped 4 bases and J dropped 5 bases, with 14 bases sitting between them. The CDR3 coding sequence is TGTGCCAGCAGTGTGGGGGTTGCCCTAAATGAAAAACTGTTTTTT. It encodes CASSVGVALNEKLFF.

V gene TRBV28 combines with J gene TRBJ1-4; D remains unclear. Looked up from germline, CDR1 is MDHEN and CDR2 is SYDVKM. The germline V and J ends were trimmed by 7 bases and 8 bases, with 26 bases remaining between them. There are 17 residues in the CDR3. CDR3 nucleotides: TGTGCCAGCAATAAGGAGGCCAACCCCAATCTCGGGGAAAAACTGTTTTTT. Its translation is CASNKEANPNLGEKLFF. The full variable domain, its missing parts supplied by reference TRBV28 and TRBJ1-4, is DVKVTQSSRYLVKRTGEKVFLECVQDMDHENMFWYRQDPGLGLRLIYFSYDVKMKEKGDIPEGYSVSREKKERFSLILESASTNQTSMYLCASNKEANPNLGEKLFFGSGTQLSVL.

The chain joins TRBV28 to TRBJ1-5, with a weak D call TRBD1 (5 bases). The CDR3 is made up of 15 amino acids. The germline V gene has CDR1 MDHEN and CDR2 SYDVKM. Trimming stripped 1 base from V and 7 bases from J, with 14 bases between. CDR3 DNA: TGTGCCAGCAGTTTATCGCCGGGGGTAAACCAGCCCCAGCATTTT. Residues: CASSLSPGVNQPQHF. Drawing the rest from reference TRBV28 and TRBJ1-5, the complete variable domain is DVKVTQSSRYLVKRTGEKVFLECVQDMDHENMFWYRQDPGLGLRLIYFSYDVKMKEKGDIPEGYSVSREKKERFSLILESASTNQTSMYLCASSLSPGVNQPQHFGDGTRLSIL.

The sample holds a few counts of this clone. Germline is not matched at one junction end, which may reflect a read error. The chain carries TRBV29-1 and TRBJ2-1, with D possibly being TRBD1 (5 bases). Germline loops: CDR1 SQVTM, CDR2 ANQGSEA. The CDR3 length is 13 residues. The CDR3 coding sequence is TGCAGCGGTGAAGTTCCAGGGTACAATGAGCAGTTCTTC. It translates to CSGEVPGYNEQFF.

The rearrangement uses TRBV13 and TRBJ2-1; the match to TRBD2 covers 10 bases. J lost 6 bases, V lost 10 bases, and 21 bases had no gene match. The CDR3 runs to 18 residues. Germline lookup yields CDR1 PRHDT and CDR2 FYEKMQ (reference sequence). This CDR3 reads CATRGTSEVRSDRNEQFF. The DNA for the CDR3 is TGTGCCACCAGGGGGACTAGCGAGGTGAGATCAGATCGCAATGAGCAGTTCTTC.

The CDR3 coding sequence is TGCAGCGCGAGAGGGACAGACCGATCCTACGAGCAGTACTTC. Translated: CSARGTDRSYEQYF. The V and J genes are TRBV29-1 and TRBJ2-5; TRBD1 matches at 7 bases. The last part of the DNA fits TRBJ2-7 better; the J call may be wrong. Per the germline V gene, CDR1 is SQVTM and CDR2 is ANQGSEA. The CDR3 totals 14 residues.

The chain uses TRBV7-9 and TRBJ1-1; TRBD1 might be the D (5 bases). The germline V gene encodes CDR1 SEHNR and CDR2 FQNEAQ (reference sequence). V was shortened by 7 bases and J by 7 bases, with 13 bases between the two germline ends. This CDR3 spans 12 amino acids. The CDR3 protein is CASNPAGLEAFF. CDR3 DNA sequence: TGTGCCAGCAACCCGGCAGGGCTTGAAGCTTTCTTT.

The CDR3 protein is CASGGDRSYEQYF. CDR3 coding DNA: TGTGCCAGCGGGGGGGACAGGAGCTACGAGCAGTACTTC. The chain employs TRBV2 and TRBJ2-5; TRBD1 is a possible D gene (8 bases). The DNA end lines up better with TRBJ2-7; the J call may be wrong. Germline V gene data show CDR1 as SNHLY and CDR2 as FYNNEI. The CDR3 contains 13 residues.

The chain is built from TRBV6-5 and TRBJ2-2, with D maybe TRBD1 (6 bases). The CDR3 length is 14 residues. Germline values: CDR1 MNHEY, CDR2 SVGAGI. V gave up 5 bases and J gave up 6 bases, with 13 bases separating them. The CDR3 sequence: CASSLGTTPGELFF. The CDR3 region has the DNA TGTGCCAGCAGTCTTGGGACAACCCCCGGGGAGCTGTTTTTT.

The gene calls are TRBV11-2 and TRBJ2-1, with 9 bases fitting TRBD2. The CDR3 covers 16 residues. Germline V CDR1 and CDR2: SGHAT, FQNNGV. V was clipped by 0 bases and J by 4 bases; unmatched bases: 4. The CDR3 region has the DNA TGTGCCAGCAGCTTAGAGGTGGCGGGAGGGTACAATGAGCAGTTCTTC. Protein sequence: CASSLEVAGGYNEQFF. Full variable domain (remainder filled in from reference TRBV11-2 and TRBJ2-1): EAGVAQSPRYKIIEKRQSVAFWCNPISGHATLYWYQQILGQGPKLLIQFQNNGVVDDSQLPKDRFSAERLKGVDSTLKIQPAKLEDSAVYLCASSLEVAGGYNEQFFGPGTRLTVL.

The chain is built from TRBV4-1 and TRBJ2-2; D is undetermined. This CDR3 contains 12 residues. The germline V gene encodes CDR1 MGHRA and CDR2 YSYEKL. V was pared by 2 bases and J by 8 bases, with 6 bases between. The DNA of the CDR3 is TGCGCCAGCAGCCAAACGACGGGGGAGCTGTTTTTT. This translates into CASSQTTGELFF.

The J gene is TRBJ2-3, the V gene TRBV28; D unresolved. Germline CDR1 and CDR2: MDHEN and SYDVKM. The CDR3 is 17 amino acids. V lost 7 bases to trimming and J lost 2 bases, with 22 bases between them. CDR3 sequence reads: CASTPNGPLTVTDTQYF. The CDR3 bases are TGTGCCAGCACTCCAAACGGCCCTCTTACAGTCACAGATACGCAGTATTTT.

This clone was detected only once. The V gene is TRBV29-1, the J gene TRBJ1-1, with unresolved D. CDR3 length: 15 residues. Deletions cut 0 bases from V and 0 bases from J, with 11 bases between. Per the germline V gene, CDR1 is SQVTM and CDR2 is ANQGSEA. The CDR3 region has the DNA TGCAGCGTTGAAGATCGCCGTCCAATGAACACTGAAGCTTTCTTT. It encodes CSVEDRRPMNTEAFF.

This chain uses TRBV19 with TRBJ2-2; D perhaps matches TRBD2 (5 bases). The CDR3 consists of 16 residues. V was trimmed by 0 bases and J by 5 bases, leaving 13 bases between them. CDR1 and CDR2 from the germline V gene are LNHDA and SQIVND (reference sequence). CDR3 residues: CASSIDRTSGTGELFF. CDR3 sequence (DNA): TGTGCCAGTAGTATAGATAGAACGTCGGGGACCGGGGAGCTGTTTTTT.